Included here is one T cell receptor (beta chain) sequence, with context. Its antigen remains unknown. The data are from a study of cytomegalovirus exposure and HLA in healthy donors. Whole-study findings and limits: The classifier reportedly diagnosed cytomegalovirus status with high sensitivity and specificity.

Per germline, CDR1 MDHEN and CDR2 SYDVKM. V was cut by 7 bases and J by 2 bases, with 18 bases left in between. The CDR3 runs 15 residues. The primer mix had 60 Vbeta and 13 Jbeta primers. Only in-frame clones appear in the TCRdb table, and some are missing; sequencing was by immunoSEQ multiplex PCR. In the table there are about 160,000 clones, roughly 80% of which are singletons. Sequencing was performed on PBMCs. The rearrangement uses TRBV28 and TRBJ2-7; maybe TRBD2 (7 bases). The receptor's source is a woman aged 25 to 39 in good health and CMV-seronegative. Written as DNA, the CDR3 is TGTGCCAGCACCCTGGAGGGGGGGCCCACCTACGAGCAGTACTTC. As protein: CASTLEGGPTYEQYF.